This T cell receptor beta chain was retrieved from a study of cytomegalovirus exposure and HLA in healthy donors. The PCR used 60 Vbeta and 13 Jbeta primers. TCRdb's table, derived via immunoSEQ multiplex PCR, lists solely in-frame clones and lacks some. This table has 150,000 to 200,000 clones, over 75% appearing once. Trimming left V 0 bases short and J 0 bases short, with 8 bases between. The length of the CDR3 is 15 residues. The germline CDR1 and CDR2 sequences are LNHNV and YYDKDF (reference sequence). To note about this clone: The antigen remains unidentified.

Participants comprised healthy donors of bone marrow. Study-wide results and caveats: The sole available immune exposure information was CMV serostatus.

The chain is built from TRBV15 and TRBJ1-1; no reliable D call. Sequenced input: PBMCs. This receptor was identified in a woman aged 18-29 years in good health and CMV-seronegative. The CDR3 spells CATSREPGLNTEAFF. The CDR3 region has the DNA TGTGCCACCAGCAGAGAGCCGGGGTTGAACACTGAAGCTTTCTTT.